Reported below is one T cell receptor (beta chain). Its antigen is not identified. TCR cDNA molecules were tagged individually, and each one carried a unique molecular identifier. TCRdb passed the 5' RACE reads through MiXCR, listing each CDR3 protein once. Found here are about 36,000 distinct CDR3 sequences, around 5.5% of them singletons; the top ten hold 29%. The germline V gene has CDR1 MNHEY and CDR2 SMNVEV (reference sequence). Trimming removed 3 bases from V and 2 bases from J, with 5 bases in between. The CDR3 runs to 14 residues. Time point indicated: sample taken at primary tumor resection. The study sequenced unsorted whole RNA from tumor, nontumor lung or frozen PBMC. The data derive from a study of spatial heterogeneity in lung cancer. Study overall: There were consistently more beta-chain sequences detected than alpha-chain sequences.

Study outcomes and limitations: Ubiquitous expanded tumor TCRs showed up in blood more at resection than follow-up.

The genes are TRBV27 and TRBJ2-6; maybe TRBD1 (5 bases). The sample in question was PBMCs, obtained at surgery. The sequence was obtained from a female donor with early-stage non-small cell lung cancer. The CDR3 nucleotides are TGTGCCAGCAGTTTCAGGGCTGGGGCCAACGTCCTGACTTTC. As protein: CASSFRAGANVLTF.